The present T cell receptor (beta chain) was sequenced within a study of T cells in Graves' hyperthyroidism and ophthalmopathy. Looked up from germline, CDR1 is DFQATT and CDR2 is SNEGSKA (reference sequence). V lost 3 bases to trimming and J lost 0 bases, with 11 bases between them. The CDR3 consists of 15 residues. The source material, RNA transcripts, was used to amplify TCR beta CDR3 regions. The HTBI primer set was used in a first-round RT-PCR of the TCR CDR3. Via MiXCR, TCRdb re-called the multiplex PCR reads, giving one row per CDR3 protein. Found here are roughly 380,000 distinct CDR3 sequences, around a sixth of them singletons; the top ten hold less than 20%.

The TCR was taken from a middle-aged woman with Graves' ophthalmopathy. The specimen was blood. The chain links TRBV20-1 to TRBJ2-2; the D is unclear. The CDR3 nucleotides read TGCAGTGCTAGCCCGACTTACGCGAACACCGGGGAGCTGTTTTTT. This encodes CSASPTYANTGELFF.